The 29 T cell receptor beta chains below were found in one sample sequenced in a study of blood T cells in healthy people across ages. A second PCR of roughly 7 to 11 cycles used a sample-barcoded 5' primer and a J-beta primer mix. TCRdb processed the 5' RACE reads anew with MiXCR; each CDR3 protein has one entry. The sample shows about 620,000 distinct CDR3 sequences, roughly 21% of them seen only once. Sequenced material: blood. The receptors derive from a man aged 65-85 years in good health.

The CDR3 loop is CASSLGTSGSWGEQYF. The CDR3 DNA sequence: TGTGCCAGCAGCCTCGGGACTAGCGGGAGTTGGGGCGAGCAGTACTTC. The V call is TRBV11-2, the J call TRBJ2-7, with 14 bases aligning to TRBD2. Germline lookup yields CDR1 SGHAT and CDR2 FQNNGV. The CDR3 contains 16 residues. V shed 5 bases, J shed 6 bases, and the junction held 9 bases outside the gene matches.

Comment on this clonotype: This may stem from a read error, because a much larger clone lies one nucleotide away. The chain couples TRBV4-1 to TRBJ2-1, with D possibly being TRBD2 (5 bases). Germline V gives CDR1 MGHRA, CDR2 YSYEKL. CDR3 length: 14 residues. CDR3 nucleotides: TGCGCCAGCAGCCAACCATTTGAGGGAAATGGGCAGTTCTTC. Its translation: CASSQPFEGNGQFF.

A few counts support this clonotype. A junction end diverges from the germline sequence, so it may reflect a read error. The genes are TRBV29-1 and TRBJ2-1; a weak D match, TRBD2 (6 bases). Germline assignment: CDR1 SQVTM and CDR2 ANQGSEA. CDR3 length equals 12 residues. The CDR3: CSVEKVADLLIF. The CDR3, as DNA: TGCAGCGTTGAGAAAGTAGCGGACTTGCTCATCTTC.

The chain links TRBV20-1 to TRBJ2-7, with 10 nucleotides matching TRBD2. In germline, CDR1 is DFQATT, CDR2 SNEGSKA (reference sequence). The CDR3 is made up of 15 amino acids. V dropped 4 bases and J dropped 1; count of bases not matched to a gene: 7. Written as DNA, the CDR3 is TGCAGTGCTACCTACCCGGGACTAGCGTCCTACGAGCAGTACTTC. Translating gives CSATYPGLASYEQYF.

Comments on this clonotype: A read error may explain this, as a much larger clone is one base away. The V gene is TRBV7-2, the J gene TRBJ2-1, with 9 bases fitting TRBD2. CDR3 length: 16 amino acids. Germline V lookup: CDR1 SGHTA, CDR2 FQGNSA. Here the CDR3 DNA reads TGTGTCAGCAGCTTAGCGGCTAGCGGGAATTACAATGAGCAGTTCTTC. Residues: CVSSLAASGNYNEQFF.

The chain carries TRBV6-2 or TRBV6-3 and TRBJ2-3; TRBD2 aligns across 15 bases. The CDR3 runs to 15 residues. The J segment lost 5 bases and the V segment lost 6 bases, leaving 3 bases of the junction unmatched. The germline V gene has CDR1 MNHEY and CDR2 SVGEGT. This CDR3 reads CASRGTSGRRDTQYF. In DNA, the CDR3 is TGTGCCAGCAGAGGGACTAGCGGGAGGAGAGATACGCAGTATTTT.

V gene TRBV20-1 combines with J gene TRBJ2-1; TRBD2 matches at 10 bases. This CDR3 has 14 amino acids. V shed 5 bases, J shed 8 bases, and the junction held 9 bases outside the gene matches. The V gene's germline CDR1 is DFQATT and CDR2 SNEGSKA (reference sequence). The CDR3 reads CSAASGSLIDEQFF. CDR3 sequence (DNA): TGCAGTGCTGCTAGCGGGAGTTTGATTGATGAGCAGTTCTTC.

This clonotype came up a few times. This CDR3 is CASSQFDSYNEQFF. CDR3 in DNA: TGCGCCAGCAGCCAGTTTGACAGTTACAATGAGCAGTTCTTC. The chain couples TRBV4-1 to TRBJ2-1, with D perhaps matching TRBD1 (5 bases). The CDR3 loop spans 14 amino acids. Germline V gives CDR1 MGHRA, CDR2 YSYEKL. V was shortened by 3 bases and J by 4 bases, with 10 bases between the two germline ends.

With regard to this clonotype: One end of the junction does not line up with germline, which may come from a read error. The chain recombines TRBV25-1 with TRBJ2-1; D unclear. Germline assignment: CDR1 MGHDK and CDR2 SYGVNS. The CDR3 has 11 amino acids. The CDR3 sequence is CVSSSRDEQFF. The CDR3 DNA reads TGTGTCAGCAGTTCTAGGGATGAGCAGTTCTTC.

The table lists this clonotype with a count of one. J is TRBJ2-1 and V is TRBV11-2; weak D call: TRBD2 (5 bases). Trimming pared 5 bases from V and 13 bases from J, leaving 12 bases between. Germline CDR1 is SGHAT and CDR2 is FQNNGV. This CDR3 is built from 11 residues. The CDR3 nucleotides are TGTGCCAGCAGCCAGGACTGGTTCCAGTTCTTC. As protein: CASSQDWFQFF.

The chain links TRBV6-2 or TRBV6-3 to TRBJ2-1; the match to TRBD2 covers 11 bases. V shed 6 bases, J shed 2 bases, and the junction held 6 bases outside the gene matches. Germline lookup yields CDR1 MNHEY and CDR2 SVGEGT. The length of the CDR3 is 16 residues. CDR3 in DNA: TGTGCCAGCAGAGGACTAGCGGGTAAGACCTACAATGAGCAGTTCTTC. Translated: CASRGLAGKTYNEQFF.

The genes are TRBV6-2 or TRBV6-3 and TRBJ2-1; D possibly uses TRBD1 or TRBD2 (5 bases each). Germline loops: CDR1 MNHEY, CDR2 SVGEGT. The CDR3 sequence is 14 residues long. V was cut by 8 bases and J by 1 base, with 12 bases left in between. CDR3 sequence reads: CASVPGTSYNEQFF. CDR3 bases: TGTGCCAGCGTCCCCGGGACGTCCTACAATGAGCAGTTCTTC.

This rearrangement joins TRBV5-1 to TRBJ2-3; the match to TRBD2 covers 11 bases. CDR3 length: 16 amino acids. V trimming: 0 bases; J trimming: 5 bases; junction bases outside the gene matches: 5. Germline-derived CDR1 and CDR2 are SGHRS and YFSETQ. The CDR3 sequence is CASSLATSGRRDTQYF. The CDR3 coding sequence is TGCGCCAGCAGCTTGGCTACTAGCGGGAGACGAGATACGCAGTATTTT.

This clonotype was observed a handful of times. In nucleotides, the CDR3 is TGTGCCAGCAGTTTAGAACGCAGGTCCCTGTCCGAGCAGTACTTC. As protein: CASSLERRSLSEQYF. The chain joins TRBV12-3 or TRBV12-4 to TRBJ2-7; D gene unclear. Between the trimmed V and J ends, which lost 1 base and 6 bases, there was a span of 16 bases. This CDR3 is 15 amino acids long.

This clonotype was picked up a small number of times. Since no conserved phenylalanine or tryptophan closes the CDR3, a read error is the likely cause. The V call is TRBV20-1, the J call TRBJ1-5; no reliable D call. CDR1 is DFQATT, CDR2 SNEGSKA, per germline (reference sequence). V lost 3 bases, J lost 3 bases, and 9 bases lay in between. The CDR3 totals 13 residues. This chain's CDR3 is CSASSGHNQPQHL. In DNA, the CDR3 is TGCAGTGCTAGTTCAGGCCACAATCAGCCCCAGCATCTT.

The chain recombines TRBV29-1 with TRBJ2-1; a weak D match, TRBD2 (5 bases). With 6 bases removed from V and 5 bases from J, the gap between germline ends came to 14 bases. The CDR3 length is 13 residues. CDR1 and CDR2 (germline): SQVTM, ANQGSEA. The CDR3 loop reads CSVSGPLNNEQFF. CDR3 coding DNA: TGCAGCGTAAGCGGCCCCCTCAACAATGAGCAGTTCTTC.

This clonotype has a handful of counts. Here the CDR3 DNA reads TGCGCCAGCAGCCTGGGGGCTAGCGGGAAGGGAAATGAGCAGTTCTTC. This sequence encodes CASSLGASGKGNEQFF. The chain couples TRBV5-1 to TRBJ2-5; TRBD2 aligns across 9 bases. The assigned J gene may be wrong: the sequence end matches TRBJ2-1 better. The CDR3 covers 16 residues. Looked up from germline, CDR1 is SGHRS and CDR2 is YFSETQ.

The chain has TRBV18 and TRBJ2-4; D not resolved. CDR3 length equals 14 residues. Trimming took 11 bases from V and 3 from J, leaving 17 bases between them. Germline CDR1 reads KGHSH; CDR2 reads LQKENI. As DNA, the CDR3 is TGTGCCCCTTTCACGGTCTGGCTCAAAAACATTCAGTACTTC. This gives the protein CAPFTVWLKNIQYF. The full variable domain, completed using reference TRBV18 and TRBJ2-4, is NAGVMQNPRHLVRRRGQEARLRCSPMKGHSHVYWYRQLPEEGLKFMVYLQKENIIDESGMPKERFSAEFPKEGPSILRIQQVVRGDSAAYFCAPFTVWLKNIQYFGAGTRLSVL.

The rearrangement joins TRBV4-1 to TRBJ2-5; the match to TRBD2 covers 12 bases. The J call may be mistaken, given a closer DNA end match to TRBJ2-1. The CDR3 has 15 residues. CDR1 MGHRA and CDR2 YSYEKL come from the germline V gene. CDR3 in DNA: TGCGCCAGCAGCCAAGTTGGACTAGCGGGAATTGAGCAGTTCTTC. Translated, it gives CASSQVGLAGIEQFF.

The genes are TRBV6-6 and TRBJ2-1; D possibly corresponds to TRBD2 (6 bases). Germline assignment: CDR1 MNHNY and CDR2 SVGAGI (reference sequence). With 5 bases removed from V and 8 bases from J, the gap between germline ends came to 19 bases. The CDR3 consists of 15 residues. The chain's CDR3 is CASSPPRGWGDEQFF. The DNA of the CDR3 is TGTGCCAGCAGTCCACCACGGGGGTGGGGCGATGAGCAGTTCTTC.

The CDR3 loop is CASSLLGLAGSTGELFF. CDR3 nucleotides: TGCGCCAGCAGCCTCCTGGGACTAGCGGGAAGCACCGGGGAGCTGTTTTTT. The chain links TRBV4-1 to TRBJ2-2, with 13 bases matching TRBD2. V was clipped by 4 bases and J by 4 bases; unmatched bases: 6. The CDR3 length is 17 residues. Germline V gives CDR1 MGHRA, CDR2 YSYEKL.

This chain joins TRBV6-2 or TRBV6-3 and TRBJ2-5, with D perhaps TRBD2 (5 bases). The last part of the DNA fits TRBJ2-1 better; the J call may be wrong. Germline V gene data show CDR1 as MNHEY and CDR2 as SVGEGT. The CDR3 extends over 14 amino acids. DNA of the CDR3: TGTGCCAGCAGCATTGGACTTATAGTCGATGAGCAGTTCTTC. This encodes CASSIGLIVDEQFF.

V is TRBV7-2 and J is TRBJ1-2; 9 nucleotides match TRBD1. CDR3 size: 15 residues. CDR1 SGHTA and CDR2 FQGNSA come from the germline V gene. V lost 1 base, J lost 7 bases, and 7 bases stayed unmatched. The CDR3 sequence: CASSLGDRAASGYTF. The CDR3 DNA follows: TGTGCCAGCAGCTTAGGGGACAGGGCCGCGAGTGGCTACACCTTC.

This clonotype was picked up a small number of times. V gene TRBV5-6 combines with J gene TRBJ2-2, with D unclear. This CDR3 comprises 14 residues. Trimming removed 1 base at V and 5 bases at J, with 9 bases between. Germline V gene sequence: CDR1 SGHDT, CDR2 YYEEEE. In nucleotides, the CDR3 is TGTGCCAGCAGCTTGCTAGGGCAGACCGGGGAGCTGTTTTTT. It specifies CASSLLGQTGELFF.

V gene TRBV2 combines with J gene TRBJ1-4; D perhaps matches TRBD1 (6 bases). The germline V gene encodes CDR1 SNHLY and CDR2 FYNNEI. The CDR3 totals 14 residues. V was shortened by 4 bases and J by 5 bases, with 11 bases between the two germline ends. Here the CDR3 DNA reads TGTGCCAGCAGTGTGAGCAGGGGCAATGAAAAACTGTTTTTT. It specifies CASSVSRGNEKLFF.

V gene TRBV9 combines with J gene TRBJ2-1; maybe TRBD2 (6 bases). The CDR3 covers 18 residues. From germline, CDR1 is SGDLS and CDR2 YYNGEE. Trimming shortened V by 4 bases and J by 0 bases, and 20 bases separated the two germline ends. The CDR3 nucleotides read TGTGCCAGCAGCCACGTCTGGGCTAGCGAGAGCTCCTACAATGAGCAGTTCTTC. Translating gives CASSHVWASESSYNEQFF.

This clonotype was observed a single time. This chain joins TRBV5-4 and TRBJ2-7; 10 nucleotides match TRBD1. The CDR3 loop spans 14 amino acids. The V gene's germline CDR1 is SGHNT and CDR2 YYREEE (reference sequence). V lost 1 base and J lost 6; bases outside the gene matches: 4. The CDR3 coding sequence is TGTGCCAGCAGCTTGCCCCGGGACAGGGGCGAGCAGTACTTC. Its translation is CASSLPRDRGEQYF.

V usage is TRBV9 and J usage is TRBJ1-2; D might be TRBD1 (5 bases). Trimming left V 1 base short and J 3 bases short, with 10 bases between. CDR1 is SGDLS and CDR2 is YYNGEE in the germline V gene. The CDR3 runs to 14 residues. CDR3 bases: TGTGCCAGCAGCGTATGGGGGGGAGACTATGGCTACACCTTC. It is translated as CASSVWGGDYGYTF.

This clonotype has more than one count but fewer than ten. The chain recombines TRBV2 with TRBJ2-5, with D possibly being TRBD1 (6 bases). Germline assignment: CDR1 SNHLY and CDR2 FYNNEI. V gave up 6 bases and J gave up 5 bases, with 16 bases separating them. The CDR3 spans 14 residues. This CDR3 is CASRGTSNWETQYF. For the CDR3, the DNA is TGTGCCAGCAGAGGGACATCGAATTGGGAGACCCAGTACTTC.